The next 23 T cell receptor beta chains were all read from a single sample in a study of cytomegalovirus exposure and HLA in healthy donors. Primers for the PCR totalled 60 Vbeta and 13 Jbeta. Sequencing used immunoSEQ multiplex PCR; TCRdb keeps in-frame clones, though not all of them. The data show around 170,000 clones, with around 80% seen just once and 1% held by the top ten. Sequences were obtained from PBMCs. The receptors derive from a woman aged 45-65 years in good health and CMV-seropositive.

This clone was seen only a few times. This rearrangement joins TRBV7-9 to TRBJ2-7; TRBD2 is a possible D gene (5 bases). The germline CDR1 and CDR2 sequences are SEHNR and FQNEAQ (reference sequence). The CDR3 runs 14 residues. V lost 5 bases and J lost 2, with 13 bases in between. CDR3 in DNA: TGTGCCAGCAGCCAAATTGGGAGAGCCTACGAGCAGTACTTC. Encoded protein: CASSQIGRAYEQYF. Full variable domain (outside the CDR3, taken from reference TRBV7-9 and TRBJ2-7): DTGVSQNPRHKITKRGQNVTFRCDPISEHNRLYWYRQTLGQGPEFLTYFQNEAQLEKSRLLSDRFSAERPKGSFSTLEIQRTEQGDSAMYLCASSQIGRAYEQYFGPGTRLTVT.

The chain uses TRBV28 and TRBJ1-5; no clear D gene. This CDR3 is built from 14 residues. Germline values: CDR1 MDHEN, CDR2 SYDVKM. The germline V and J ends were trimmed by 6 bases and 5 bases, with 14 bases remaining between them. The CDR3: CASSPEHFDQPQHF. The CDR3 nucleotides are TGTGCCAGCAGCCCCGAACATTTCGATCAGCCCCAGCATTTT. The complete variable domain, with remaining parts taken from reference TRBV28 and TRBJ1-5, reads DVKVTQSSRYLVKRTGEKVFLECVQDMDHENMFWYRQDPGLGLRLIYFSYDVKMKEKGDIPEGYSVSREKKERFSLILESASTNQTSMYLCASSPEHFDQPQHFGDGTRLSIL.

The V and J genes are TRBV6-1 and TRBJ1-2; 9 bases map to TRBD1. The germline V gene has CDR1 MNHNS and CDR2 SASEGT. V lost 4 bases and J lost 5; bases outside the gene matches: 8. This CDR3 is 15 amino acids long. CDR3: CASSVHGTGNYGYTF. Here the CDR3 DNA reads TGTGCCAGCAGTGTTCACGGGACAGGGAATTATGGCTACACCTTC.

This clone was seen more than once but under ten times. The J gene is TRBJ2-3, the V gene TRBV7-8; 13 bases map to TRBD2. Trimming at V came to 6 bases and at J to 1 base, leaving 10 bases not matched to a gene. The CDR3 totals 18 residues. The germline V gene has CDR1 SGHVS and CDR2 FQNEAQ. CDR3 residues: CASSPTKGLAGRTDTQYF. The CDR3 nucleotides read TGTGCCAGCAGTCCCACGAAGGGACTAGCGGGGCGCACAGATACGCAGTATTTT.

V is TRBV27 and J is TRBJ1-2; D may be TRBD1 (6 bases). The CDR3 loop spans 12 amino acids. Germline V gives CDR1 MNHEY, CDR2 SMNVEV (reference sequence). V was trimmed by 8 bases and J by 8 bases, leaving 15 bases between them. CDR3 region: CASRQGPGGYTF. The CDR3, as DNA: TGTGCCAGCCGTCAGGGGCCGGGAGGCTACACCTTC.

V usage is TRBV10-3 and J usage is TRBJ1-2; 10 bases match TRBD1. In germline, CDR1 is ENHRY, CDR2 SYGVKD. The CDR3 has 15 residues. The J segment lost 5 bases and the V segment lost 5 bases, leaving 8 bases of the junction unmatched. CDR3 nucleotides: TGTGCCATCAGTAAACAGCCGGGACAGGGGTATGGCTACACCTTC. Translated: CAISKQPGQGYGYTF.

This chain joins TRBV18 and TRBJ1-1, with D tentatively TRBD1 (6 bases). This CDR3 is built from 11 residues. The V end lost 5 bases, the J end lost 13 bases, and 14 bases lay between the germline ends. Germline CDR1 KGHSH, CDR2 LQKENI. DNA for the CDR3: TGTGCCAGCTCAAAAGACAGGTGGGGTTTCTTT. It yields the protein CASSKDRWGFF. The full variable domain, its missing parts supplied by reference TRBV18 and TRBJ1-1, is NAGVMQNPRHLVRRRGQEARLRCSPMKGHSHVYWYRQLPEEGLKFMVYLQKENIIDESGMPKERFSAEFPKEGPSILRIQQVVRGDSAAYFCASSKDRWGFFGQGTRLTVV.

The CDR3 bases are TGTGCCATCATGCAGGGGGGCACTGAAGCTTTCTTT. It is translated as CAIMQGGTEAFF. V and J are TRBV10-3 and TRBJ1-1, with 7 bases aligning to TRBD1. CDR3 length equals 12 residues. Germline V gene data show CDR1 as ENHRY and CDR2 as SYGVKD. Losses at the gene ends were 7 bases for V and 4 bases for J; bases not matched to a gene: 3.

In DNA form, the CDR3 reads TGTGCCAGCAGTCACGGGATCCATGAGCAGTTCTTC. This encodes CASSHGIHEQFF. The chain carries TRBV28 and TRBJ2-1; tentatively, D is TRBD2 (5 bases). Trimming removed 5 bases from V and 8 bases from J, with 10 bases in between. Per germline, CDR1 MDHEN and CDR2 SYDVKM. The CDR3 is 12 residues long.

The V and J genes are TRBV15 and TRBJ1-5, with 8 bases fitting TRBD1. V lost 5 bases, J lost 3 bases, and 6 bases stayed unmatched. The CDR3 runs to 15 residues. Germline V gene data show CDR1 as LNHNV and CDR2 as YYDKDF (reference sequence). In DNA, the CDR3 is TGTGCCACCAGCTTATACAGGGGGATCAATCAGCCCCAGCATTTT. Its translation is CATSLYRGINQPQHF.

This clone was picked up a small number of times. The V gene is TRBV27, the J gene TRBJ2-5, with D perhaps matching TRBD1 (6 bases). The J call may be in error: the DNA end matches TRBJ2-7 better. The germline gives CDR1 MNHEY, CDR2 SMNVEV (reference sequence). The CDR3 extends over 14 amino acids. CDR3 sequence: CASRVQGRTYEQYF. The CDR3 nucleotides read TGTGCCAGCAGGGTACAGGGAAGGACCTACGAGCAGTACTTC.

The chain employs TRBV5-4 and TRBJ1-1; TRBD1 agrees at 8 bases. V dropped 5 bases and J dropped 5; count of bases not matched to a gene: 5. The CDR3 totals 13 residues. Looked up from germline, CDR1 is SGHNT and CDR2 is YYREEE (reference sequence). The DNA of the CDR3 is TGTGCCAGCAGTACCGACAGGGGTACTGAAGCTTTCTTT. This gives the protein CASSTDRGTEAFF.

The chain recombines TRBV7-9 with TRBJ2-1; TRBD1 agrees at 8 bases. V shed 4 bases, J shed 9 bases, and the junction held 8 bases outside the gene matches. This CDR3 comprises 14 residues. Germline CDR1 SEHNR, CDR2 FQNEAQ (reference sequence). In DNA form, the CDR3 reads TGTGCCAGCAGCTCCGGACAGGGTTCGGTTGAGCAGTTCTTC. This codes for CASSSGQGSVEQFF.

The J gene is TRBJ1-2, the V gene TRBV29-1, with 7 bases aligning to TRBD1. CDR3 size: 17 residues. V lost 0 bases, J lost 7 bases, and 17 bases stayed unmatched. Germline CDR1 is SQVTM and CDR2 is ANQGSEA. Here the CDR3 reads CSVEDRWGNRGHFGYTF. The CDR3 region has the DNA TGCAGCGTTGAAGATAGATGGGGAAACAGGGGCCATTTTGGCTACACCTTC.

This chain links TRBV7-2 with TRBJ2-1; 7 bases fit TRBD1. V was pared by 5 bases and J by 6 bases, with 4 bases of the junction left unmatched. CDR1 and CDR2 (germline): SGHTA, FQGNSA. The length of the CDR3 is 13 residues. DNA for the CDR3: TGTGCCAGCAGCACGACAGGGAGCAATGAGCAGTTCTTC. It yields the protein CASSTTGSNEQFF.

In DNA form, the CDR3 reads TGCAGTGGAAGACAGAACTATGGCTACACCTTC. This gives the protein CSGRQNYGYTF. This rearrangement joins TRBV20-1 to TRBJ1-2; perhaps TRBD1 as D (5 bases). The CDR3 extends over 11 amino acids. The germline CDR1 and CDR2 sequences are DFQATT and SNEGSKA (reference sequence). Trimming cost V 7 bases and J 2 bases, with 8 bases left between them.

The chain combines TRBV5-1 with TRBJ2-7; maybe TRBD1 (7 bases). The CDR3 totals 17 residues. V lost 0 bases and J 3 bases, leaving 19 bases between the germline ends. In germline, CDR1 is SGHRS, CDR2 YFSETQ. The chain's CDR3 is CASSLVGERQGGYEQYF. Here the CDR3 DNA reads TGCGCCAGCAGCTTGGTGGGGGAGAGACAGGGAGGCTACGAGCAGTACTTC.

This clone was recorded once. Other DNA sequences in this sample translate to the same CDR3. This rearrangement joins TRBV5-6 to TRBJ1-2; no clear D gene. The CDR3 runs 11 residues. Trimming cost V 1 base and J 8 bases, with 6 bases left between them. CDR1 is SGHDT, CDR2 YYEEEE, per germline. The CDR3 coding sequence is TGTGCCAGCAGCTTGCGAGGCGGCTACACCTTC. Protein: CASSLRGGYTF.

The chain combines TRBV19 with TRBJ2-2, with D unresolved. The V and J ends lost 5 bases and 3 bases respectively, with 10 bases between them. This CDR3 is built from 14 residues. The germline CDR1 and CDR2 sequences are LNHDA and SQIVND (reference sequence). The CDR3 DNA sequence: TGTGCCAGTAGTCCAGCTGCGGACACCGGGGAGCTGTTTTTT. Residues: CASSPAADTGELFF.

This clone was seen once. This chain links TRBV19 with TRBJ1-2; D is unresolved. CDR1 is LNHDA and CDR2 is SQIVND in the germline V gene (reference sequence). V lost 4 bases, J lost 6 bases, and 12 bases lay in between. The CDR3 sequence is 13 residues long. CDR3 sequence (DNA): TGTGCCAGTAGTAACCGGGTCTACGATGGCTACACCTTC. This encodes CASSNRVYDGYTF.

The chain joins TRBV2 to TRBJ1-1; D is unclear. This CDR3 is built from 13 residues. Trimming stripped 4 bases from V and 7 bases from J, with 13 bases between. In germline, CDR1 is SNHLY, CDR2 FYNNEI. The CDR3 nucleotides are TGTGCCAGCAGTGCAAGTTTTGAGGGTGAAGCTTTCTTT. This encodes CASSASFEGEAFF.

This clone was seen more than once but under ten times. This sequence joins TRBV7-2 and TRBJ1-4, with a tentative D call TRBD1 (6 bases). CDR3 length: 15 amino acids. Germline lookup yields CDR1 SGHTA and CDR2 FQGNSA. V was clipped by 5 bases and J by 2 bases, with 12 bases between them. CDR3 region: CASSPRQATNEKLFF. The CDR3 DNA sequence: TGTGCCAGCAGCCCCCGACAGGCCACTAATGAAAAACTGTTTTTT.

This chain connects TRBV28 to TRBJ2-6, with D possibly being TRBD1 (5 bases). V was cut by 2 bases and J by 0 bases, with 11 bases left in between. This CDR3 is 17 amino acids long. Looked up from germline, CDR1 is MDHEN and CDR2 is SYDVKM. CDR3 residues: CASSLRQIASGANVLTF. CDR3 bases: TGTGCCAGCAGTTTACGACAGATAGCCTCTGGGGCCAACGTCCTGACTTTC. The entire variable domain, with the rest obtained from reference TRBV28 and TRBJ2-6, is as follows: DVKVTQSSRYLVKRTGEKVFLECVQDMDHENMFWYRQDPGLGLRLIYFSYDVKMKEKGDIPEGYSVSREKKERFSLILESASTNQTSMYLCASSLRQIASGANVLTFGAGSRLTVL.